This T cell receptor (beta chain) was recorded in a study of blood T cell repertoires in COVID-19. This CDR3 comprises 15 residues. The V gene lost 0 bases and the J gene lost 0 bases, with 8 bases spanning the gap. CDR1 and CDR2 from the germline V gene are SQVTM and ANQGSEA. The protocol was immunoSEQ multiplex PCR, while the TCRdb copy is restricted to in-frame clones and leaves out a portion. The sample shows more than 80,000 clones, around 78% of them seen only once. The chain couples TRBV29-1 to TRBJ1-4, with D possibly matching TRBD1 (5 bases). The receptor's source is a man at least 80 years old with COVID-19, enrolled during active disease. Sequences were obtained from peripheral blood. CDR3 loop: CSVEDRDSTNEKLFF. The CDR3 bases are TGCAGCGTTGAAGACCGGGACTCAACTAATGAAAAACTGTTTTTT.